A single T cell receptor beta chain is shown here with its context. Its antigen target is currently unknown. Base qualities are not at hand, and no much larger clone is one base apart. TCR cDNA was made using 5'RACE template switching, a step that added a universal primer site and unique molecular identifiers. cDNA synthesis was primed from both the TCR alpha and TCR beta constant segments. Library amplification used two PCR steps, and the second PCR step added sample barcodes and sequencing adapters. Sequencing of the libraries was done on either Illumina HiSeq 2500 (2x100 bp) or NovaSeq (2x150 bp). In the original analysis: Demultiplexing of reads and collapsing into UMI consensus sequences were performed with MIGEC, and V(D)J alignment was carried out with MiXCR. Clonotypes responding to the vaccine were identified with edgeR on replicate PBMC samples, with the criteria of FDR below 0.01 and a log2 fold change above 5 up to day 15. Each bulk clonotype was labeled CD4 or CD8 based on which sequenced repertoire, CD4 or CD8, contained the clonotype at higher abundance. The public reads were run again by TCRdb, first through fastp at Q25 and then through MiXCR, and only productive beta chains were kept. Rows with a matching CDR3 protein are joined into one entry that keeps the most common DNA and genes. TCRdb assigned the V and J calls; the authors' analysis was not used. The sample profile shows approximately 510,000 distinct CDR3 sequences; 20% to 25% of them were found once. The biggest ten clones account for around 16% of the sample.

The record originates from a study of T cells after yellow fever vaccination (dated by TCRdb to the late 2010s). The study in broad terms: The SMART-Seq v4 Ultra Low Input RNA kit was used to prepare libraries from fractions with low cell numbers. To follow T-cell clones before and after both primary and booster YFV17D yellow fever vaccination, bulk TCR alpha and beta repertoires underwent longitudinal sequencing. The cohort comprised two healthy male donors, one aged 18 to 29 and one aged 30 to 40 years. Bulk PBMC replicates and cell subsets were isolated from blood drawn at multiple timepoints before and after both primary and secondary immunization.

This specimen's treatment or condition label, interpreted: live attenuated yellow fever vaccine strain. At each blood-draw timepoint, two biological replicates of bulk PBMCs were collected. PBMCs were isolated from peripheral blood using a standard Ficoll-Paque protocol. TriZol was used to extract RNA from bulk PBMCs, CD4 and CD8 fractions, and dextramer-positive and dextramer-negative fractions. Trimming accounts for 4 bases at V and 6 bases at J, while the number of junction bases matched to no gene is 11. Spanning cysteine to phenylalanine, the CDR3 consists of 15 amino acids. The only DNA kept is the CDR3, 45 bases in frame from the first base. Sequences SGDLS (CDR1) and YYNGEE (CDR2) are obtained from the germline V gene. Study-wide findings and limitations: Because the study included only two donors, the extent to which the findings can be generalized is limited. Because abundant contaminating clonotypes from the bulk population could be contained in FACS-sorted repertoires, computational filtering was required. Most clones expanded after primary vaccination (around 97% of CD4 and roughly 90% of CD8) were re-detected after the booster, suggesting that broad memory maintenance occurred. A small share of clonotypes was detected in both CD4 and CD8 compartments, with the overlap likely arising from convergent recombination. The secondary T-cell response was weaker than the primary response but faster, peaking on day 5 instead of day 15.

The chain is made from TRBV9 and TRBJ1-2, with 8 bases matching TRBD1. The sample consisted of PBMCs, taken roughly 20 days after the first yellow fever vaccination. The sequence was obtained from a man aged 18 to 29 who received the YFV17D yellow fever vaccine. The CDR3 here reads CASSYETGERDGYTF. In nucleotide form, the sequence is TGTGCCAGCAGCTATGAGACAGGGGAAAGAGATGGCTACACCTTC.